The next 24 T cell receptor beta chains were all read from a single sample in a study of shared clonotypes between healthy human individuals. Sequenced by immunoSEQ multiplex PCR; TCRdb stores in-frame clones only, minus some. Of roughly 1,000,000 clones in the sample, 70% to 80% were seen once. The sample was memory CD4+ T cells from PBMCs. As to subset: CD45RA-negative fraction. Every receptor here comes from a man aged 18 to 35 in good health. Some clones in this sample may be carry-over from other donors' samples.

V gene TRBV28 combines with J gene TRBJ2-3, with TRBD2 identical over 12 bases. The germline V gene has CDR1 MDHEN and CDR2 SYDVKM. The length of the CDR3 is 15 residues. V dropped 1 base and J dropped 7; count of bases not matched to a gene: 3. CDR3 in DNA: TGTGCCAGCAGTTTATCTAGCGGGAGGGCCCATACGCAGTATTTT. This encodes CASSLSSGRAHTQYF.

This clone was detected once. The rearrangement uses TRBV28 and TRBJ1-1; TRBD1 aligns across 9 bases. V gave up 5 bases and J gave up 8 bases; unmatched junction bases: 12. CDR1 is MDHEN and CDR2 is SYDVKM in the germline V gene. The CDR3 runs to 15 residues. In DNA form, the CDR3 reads TGTGCCAGCAGTAAACCCGGGACAGGGATCACCGAAGCTTTCTTT. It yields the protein CASSKPGTGITEAFF.

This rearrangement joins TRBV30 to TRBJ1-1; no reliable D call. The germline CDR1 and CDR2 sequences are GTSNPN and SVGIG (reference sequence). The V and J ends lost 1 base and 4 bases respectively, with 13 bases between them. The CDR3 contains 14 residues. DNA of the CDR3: TGTGCCTGGAGTGGGAGTATGGGAGGCACTGAAGCTTTCTTT. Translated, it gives CAWSGSMGGTEAFF. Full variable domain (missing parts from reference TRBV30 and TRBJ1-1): SQTIHQWPATLVQPVGSPLSLECTVEGTSNPNLYWYRQAAGRGLQLLFYSVGIGQISSEVPQNLSASRPQDRQFILSSKKLLLSDSGFYLCAWSGSMGGTEAFFGQGTRLTVV.

CDR3 in amino acids: CASSQDKGEVKGTRTDTQYF. CDR3 sequence (DNA): TGCGCCAGCAGCCAAGATAAAGGGGAGGTCAAGGGGACCCGCACAGATACGCAGTATTTT. This sequence joins TRBV4-3 and TRBJ2-3; a possible D gene is TRBD2 (6 bases). V was cut by 0 bases and J by 1 base, with 23 bases left in between. The CDR3 extends over 20 amino acids. The V gene's germline CDR1 is LGHNA and CDR2 YSLEER.

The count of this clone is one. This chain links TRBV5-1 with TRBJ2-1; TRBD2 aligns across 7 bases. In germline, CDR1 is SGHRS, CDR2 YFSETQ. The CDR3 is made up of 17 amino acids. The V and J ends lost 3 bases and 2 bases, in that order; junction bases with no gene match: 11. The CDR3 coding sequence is TGCGCCAGCAGCTCCGGTAGCGGGTACATTGCCTACAATGAGCAGTTCTTC. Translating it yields CASSSGSGYIAYNEQFF.

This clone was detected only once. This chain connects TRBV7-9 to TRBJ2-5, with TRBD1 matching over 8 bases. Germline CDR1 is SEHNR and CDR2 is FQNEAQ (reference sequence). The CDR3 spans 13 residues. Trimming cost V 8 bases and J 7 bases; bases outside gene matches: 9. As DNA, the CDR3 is TGTGCCAGCCAAGAGCAGGGGGCTAGGACCCAGTACTTC. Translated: CASQEQGARTQYF.

The CDR3 is CASSPPQRGNTGELFF. CDR3 nucleotide sequence: TGTGCCAGCTCACCCCCCCAGCGGGGGAACACCGGGGAGCTGTTTTTT. The chain couples TRBV18 to TRBJ2-2; TRBD2 agrees at 7 bases. With V trimmed by 3 bases and J by 1 base, 5 bases remained unmatched. The CDR3 runs to 16 residues. CDR1 and CDR2 (germline): KGHSH, LQKENI.

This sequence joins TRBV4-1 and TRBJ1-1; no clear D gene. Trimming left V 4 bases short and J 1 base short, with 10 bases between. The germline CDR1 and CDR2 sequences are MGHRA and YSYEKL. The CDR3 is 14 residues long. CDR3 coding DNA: TGCGCCAGCAGCCTCGGACTCCGGAACACTGAAGCTTTCTTT. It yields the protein CASSLGLRNTEAFF.

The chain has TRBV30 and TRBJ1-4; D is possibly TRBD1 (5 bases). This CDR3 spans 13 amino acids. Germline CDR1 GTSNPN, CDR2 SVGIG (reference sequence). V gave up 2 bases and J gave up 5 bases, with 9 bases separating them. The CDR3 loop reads CAWSQGLNEKLFF. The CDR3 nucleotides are TGTGCCTGGAGTCAGGGTTTGAATGAAAAACTGTTTTTT.

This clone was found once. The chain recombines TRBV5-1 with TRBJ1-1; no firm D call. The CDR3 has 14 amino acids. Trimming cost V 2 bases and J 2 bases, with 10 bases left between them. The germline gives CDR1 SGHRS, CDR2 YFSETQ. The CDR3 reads CASSFQTLNTEAFF. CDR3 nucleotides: TGCGCCAGCAGCTTTCAGACCCTTAACACTGAAGCTTTCTTT.

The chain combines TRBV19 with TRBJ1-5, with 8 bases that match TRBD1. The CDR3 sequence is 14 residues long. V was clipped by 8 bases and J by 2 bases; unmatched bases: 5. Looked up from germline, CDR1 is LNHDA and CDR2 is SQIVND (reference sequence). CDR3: CASSGGYGNQPQHF. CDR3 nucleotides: TGTGCCAGTTCAGGGGGCTATGGCAATCAGCCCCAGCATTTT.

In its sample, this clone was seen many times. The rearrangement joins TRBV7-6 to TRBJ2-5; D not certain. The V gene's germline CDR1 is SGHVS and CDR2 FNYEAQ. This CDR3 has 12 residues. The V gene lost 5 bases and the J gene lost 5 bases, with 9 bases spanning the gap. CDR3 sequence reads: CASSRVGETQYF. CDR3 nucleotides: TGTGCCAGCAGCCGGGTCGGGGAGACCCAGTACTTC.

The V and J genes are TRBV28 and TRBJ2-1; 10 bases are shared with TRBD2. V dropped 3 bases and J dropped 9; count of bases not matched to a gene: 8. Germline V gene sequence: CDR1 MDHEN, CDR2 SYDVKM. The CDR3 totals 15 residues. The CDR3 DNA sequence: TGTGCCAGCAGTTTCCCCCCTAGCGGGGGTGGTGAGCAGTTCTTC. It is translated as CASSFPPSGGGEQFF.

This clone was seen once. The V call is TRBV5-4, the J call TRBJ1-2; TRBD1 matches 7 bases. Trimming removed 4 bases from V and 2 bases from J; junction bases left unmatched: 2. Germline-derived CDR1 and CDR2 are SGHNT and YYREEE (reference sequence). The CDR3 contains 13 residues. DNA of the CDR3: TGTGCCAGCAGCCAGGACAGGAACTATGGCTACACCTTC. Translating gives CASSQDRNYGYTF. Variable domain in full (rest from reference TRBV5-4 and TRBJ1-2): ETGVTQSPTHLIKTRGQQVTLRCSSQSGHNTVSWYQQALGQGPQFIFQYYREEENGRGNFPPRFSGLQFPNYSSELNVNALELDDSALYLCASSQDRNYGYTFGSGTRLTVV.

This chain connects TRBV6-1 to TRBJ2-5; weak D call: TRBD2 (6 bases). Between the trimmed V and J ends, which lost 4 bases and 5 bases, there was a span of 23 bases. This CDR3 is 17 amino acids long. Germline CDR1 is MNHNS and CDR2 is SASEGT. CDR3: CASSGAAGLGVSETQYF. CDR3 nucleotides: TGTGCCAGCAGTGGCGCGGCGGGACTCGGAGTCTCGGAGACCCAGTACTTC.

CDR3 sequence reads: CASMAGGIYEQYF. The DNA of the CDR3 is TGTGCCAGCATGGCAGGGGGCATATACGAGCAGTACTTC. This chain uses TRBV6-1 with TRBJ2-7; TRBD1 matches 8 bases. This CDR3 has 13 residues. Per the germline V gene, CDR1 is MNHNS and CDR2 is SASEGT. Trimming took 7 bases from V and 4 from J; bases not matched to a gene: 6.

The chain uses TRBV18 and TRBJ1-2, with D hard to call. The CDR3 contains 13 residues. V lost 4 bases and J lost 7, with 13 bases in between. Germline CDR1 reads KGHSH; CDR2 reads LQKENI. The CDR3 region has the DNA TGTGCCAGCTCACTCCGGTTACTCTCTGGCTACACCTTC. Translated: CASSLRLLSGYTF.

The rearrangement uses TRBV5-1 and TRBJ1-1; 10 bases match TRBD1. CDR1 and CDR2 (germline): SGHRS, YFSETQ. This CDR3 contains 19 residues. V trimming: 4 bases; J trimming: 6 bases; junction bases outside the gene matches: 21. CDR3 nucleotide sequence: TGCGCCAGCAGCCTTCAGACAGGGGGCCTAAGTAAGACGTTCGCTGAAGCTTTCTTT. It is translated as CASSLQTGGLSKTFAEAFF.

In DNA form, the CDR3 reads TGCGCCAGCAGCTTGGAGACTAGCGGGAGGGGTGAGCAGTTCTTC. It codes for CASSLETSGRGEQFF. V usage is TRBV5-1 and J usage is TRBJ2-1; 14 positions agree with TRBD2. The CDR3 is 15 amino acids. Germline V lookup: CDR1 SGHRS, CDR2 YFSETQ. Trimming took 0 bases from V and 9 from J; bases not matched to a gene: 2.

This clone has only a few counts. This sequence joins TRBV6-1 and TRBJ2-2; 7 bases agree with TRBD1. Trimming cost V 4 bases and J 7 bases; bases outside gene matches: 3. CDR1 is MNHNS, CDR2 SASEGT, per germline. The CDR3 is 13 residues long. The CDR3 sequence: CASSVQGFGELFF. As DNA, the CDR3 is TGTGCCAGCAGTGTACAGGGGTTCGGGGAGCTGTTTTTT.

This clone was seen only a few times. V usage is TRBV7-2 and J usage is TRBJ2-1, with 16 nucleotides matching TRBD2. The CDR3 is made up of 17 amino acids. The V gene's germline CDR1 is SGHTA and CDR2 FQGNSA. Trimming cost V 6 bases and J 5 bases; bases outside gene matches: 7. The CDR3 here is CASRLGLAGGPHNEQFF. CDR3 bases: TGTGCCAGCAGATTGGGACTAGCGGGAGGGCCCCACAATGAGCAGTTCTTC.

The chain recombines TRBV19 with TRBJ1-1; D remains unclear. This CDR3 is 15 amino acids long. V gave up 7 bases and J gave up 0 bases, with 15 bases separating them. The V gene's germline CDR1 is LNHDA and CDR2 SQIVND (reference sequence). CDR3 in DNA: TGTGCCAGTACCCCCCGGACCGGGGTGAACACTGAAGCTTTCTTT. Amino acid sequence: CASTPRTGVNTEAFF.

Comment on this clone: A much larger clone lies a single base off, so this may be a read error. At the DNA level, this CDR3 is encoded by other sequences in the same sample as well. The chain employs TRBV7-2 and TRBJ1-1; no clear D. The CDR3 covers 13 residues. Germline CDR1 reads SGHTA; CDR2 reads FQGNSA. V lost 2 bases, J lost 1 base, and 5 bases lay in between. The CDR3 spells CASSLQKNTEAFF. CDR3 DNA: TGTGCCAGCAGCTTACAAAAGAACACTGAAGCTTTCTTT.

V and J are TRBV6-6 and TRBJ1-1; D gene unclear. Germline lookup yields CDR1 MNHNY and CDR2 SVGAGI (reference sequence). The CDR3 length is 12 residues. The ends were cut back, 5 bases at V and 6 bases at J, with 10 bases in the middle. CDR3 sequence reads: CASSITRAEAFF. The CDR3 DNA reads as TGTGCCAGCAGTATTACAAGGGCTGAAGCTTTCTTT.